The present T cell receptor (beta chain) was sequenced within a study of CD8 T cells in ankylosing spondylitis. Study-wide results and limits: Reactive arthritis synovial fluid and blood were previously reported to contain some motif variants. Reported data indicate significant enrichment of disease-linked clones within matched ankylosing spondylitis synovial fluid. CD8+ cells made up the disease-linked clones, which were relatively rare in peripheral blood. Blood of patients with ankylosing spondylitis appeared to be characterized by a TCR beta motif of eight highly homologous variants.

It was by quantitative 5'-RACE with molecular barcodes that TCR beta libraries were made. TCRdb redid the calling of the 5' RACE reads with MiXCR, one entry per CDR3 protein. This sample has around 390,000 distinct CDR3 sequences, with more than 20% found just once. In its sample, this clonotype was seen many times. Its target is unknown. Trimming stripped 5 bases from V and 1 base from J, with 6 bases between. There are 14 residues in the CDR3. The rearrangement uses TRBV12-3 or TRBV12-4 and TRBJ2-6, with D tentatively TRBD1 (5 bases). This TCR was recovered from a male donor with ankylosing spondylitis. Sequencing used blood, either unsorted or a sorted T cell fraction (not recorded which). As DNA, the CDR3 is TGTGCCAGCAGTCAGGGTTCTGGGGCCAACGTCCTGACTTTC. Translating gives CASSQGSGANVLTF.